Each of the 8 T cell receptor beta chains below was sequenced from the same sample in a study of lymphopenia after photon versus proton radiotherapy. Profiled with immunoSEQ multiplex PCR; TCRdb holds only in-frame clones, not every one. The sample holds more than 45,000 clones, about 81% seen once. The material was peripheral blood, obtained from a patient treated with proton-based radiotherapy. The receptors here all came from a man aged 55 to 70 with pancreatic cancer.

The chain joins TRBV2 to TRBJ1-5; perhaps TRBD1 as D (6 bases). This CDR3 region has 14 residues. Looked up from germline, CDR1 is SNHLY and CDR2 is FYNNEI. Trimming took 4 bases from V and 4 from J, leaving 11 bases between them. Here the CDR3 DNA reads TGTGCCAGCAGTGTGGAAAGGGGGAATCAGCCCCAGCATTTT. It codes for CASSVERGNQPQHF.

This clone was recorded once. This chain connects TRBV6-4 to TRBJ1-1; the D gene is possibly TRBD1 (5 bases). V was pared by 6 bases and J by 1 base, with 12 bases between. This CDR3 is 14 amino acids long. Germline values: CDR1 MRHNA, CDR2 SNTAGT. The CDR3 DNA reads as TGTGCCAGCAGAGCTTCCGGACAGAACACTGAAGCTTTCTTT. Its protein is CASRASGQNTEAFF.

The gene calls are TRBV28 and TRBJ2-7; D is ambiguous. The CDR3 is 17 residues long. V was shortened by 4 bases and J by 2 bases, with 21 bases between the two germline ends. The germline gives CDR1 MDHEN, CDR2 SYDVKM. The CDR3: CASSSRVLQGLPYEQYF. The CDR3, as DNA: TGTGCCAGCAGTTCCAGAGTGCTCCAAGGGCTCCCCTACGAGCAGTACTTC.

The chain joins TRBV7-2 to TRBJ2-1, with TRBD2 as a possible D gene (5 bases). Per germline, CDR1 SGHTA and CDR2 FQGNSA. Trimming pared 5 bases from V and 7 bases from J, leaving 12 bases between. CDR3 length equals 13 residues. CDR3 region: CASSQMGVNEQFF. The CDR3 nucleotides read TGTGCCAGCAGCCAAATGGGAGTTAATGAGCAGTTCTTC.

The genes are TRBV15 and TRBJ2-6, with D perhaps matching TRBD2 (5 bases). CDR1 and CDR2 (germline): LNHNV, YYDKDF (reference sequence). With 6 bases removed from V and 0 bases from J, the gap between germline ends came to 18 bases. The CDR3 is 18 residues long. CDR3 amino acids: CATSMGAASSSGANVLTF. CDR3 DNA: TGTGCCACCAGTATGGGAGCAGCATCGAGCTCTGGGGCCAACGTCCTGACTTTC.

This chain connects TRBV9 to TRBJ2-5, with no clear D. V was shortened by 1 base and J by 7 bases, with 8 bases between the two germline ends. This CDR3 is built from 12 residues. CDR1 and CDR2 (germline): SGDLS, YYNGEE. The CDR3 DNA reads as TGTGCCAGCAGCGTACGCCCCCGGACCCAGTACTTC. Translated: CASSVRPRTQYF.

The CDR3 loop is CASSSKQGYGAKNIQYF. The CDR3 DNA reads TGTGCCAGCAGCTCCAAACAGGGATACGGGGCCAAAAACATTCAGTACTTC. The V and J genes are TRBV5-6 and TRBJ2-4; D possibly corresponds to TRBD1 (6 bases). Trimming cost V 3 bases and J 1 base, with 17 bases left between them. The CDR3 extends over 17 amino acids. Per germline, CDR1 SGHDT and CDR2 YYEEEE.

The chain has TRBV7-3 and TRBJ2-1; tentatively, D is TRBD2 (6 bases). Germline loops: CDR1 SGHTA, CDR2 FQGTGA. Trimming took off 5 bases at V and 0 bases at J, with 20 bases between the two ends. This CDR3 comprises 18 residues. The CDR3: CASSRVGGPLDSYNEQFF. DNA for the CDR3: TGTGCCAGCAGCAGAGTGGGGGGACCGCTCGACTCCTACAATGAGCAGTTCTTC.